This TCR beta chain is drawn from a study of blood T cell repertoires in COVID-19. Whole-study context: PBMCs, B-cell-depleted T cells, or T cells were the source of the cDNA or gDNA that made up the material.

Produced via immunoSEQ multiplex PCR; TCRdb's table is partial and in-frame only. This table holds approximately 260,000 clones, around 84% found once. This CDR3 is built from 18 residues. Germline loops: CDR1 SGHRS, CDR2 YFSETQ. Adults between roughly 18 and 89 years of age took part from approximately 24 US areas. Clinical history reported by participants formed the basis on which cohorts were assigned. Notes on this clone: One end of the junction varies from germline; a read error may be responsible.

The sample taken for sequencing was PBMCs or T cells enriched from blood (not recorded which). The origin of this receptor is a man aged 25 to 40 with acute COVID-19. This rearrangement joins TRBV5-1 to TRBJ2-6; TRBD1 matches 12 bases. The CDR3 reads CASSLPGQGAYGANVLTF. The CDR3 DNA reads as TGTGCCAGCAGCTTACCGGGACAGGGGGCGTATGGGGCCAACGTCCTGACTTTC.